This T cell receptor beta chain was recorded in a study of cytomegalovirus exposure and HLA in healthy donors. About the research overall: Early released data had 80 million or so unique TCRs, all coming from HLA-typed donors.

PCR involved 60 Vbeta and 13 Jbeta primers. Profiling relied on immunoSEQ multiplex PCR, and the TCRdb table lists in-frame clones only, not all of them. The table has 200,000 to 250,000 clones, around 76% seen once; the top ten hold 0.63%. Worth noting for this clone: What it binds is unknown.

Donors were ostensibly healthy at sampling, although undocumented immune exposures were probable. Trimming left V 1 base short and J 2 bases short, with 8 bases between. Germline CDR1 SGHDT, CDR2 YYEEEE. The CDR3 runs to 14 residues. Study outcomes and limitations: The investigators catalogued some 150 TCR beta chains as cytomegalovirus-associated.

This receptor was obtained from a man aged 18 to 30 in good health and CMV-seronegative. The sequenced material came from PBMCs. V and J are TRBV5-6 and TRBJ2-3; weak D call: TRBD2 (5 bases). CDR3 in DNA: TGTGCCAGCAGCTTGTACGGACTCACAGATACGCAGTATTTT. Amino acid sequence: CASSLYGLTDTQYF.